The clone carrying this T cell receptor (beta chain) was detected a few times. Clones were read by immunoSEQ multiplex PCR, and TCRdb kept only the in-frame ones, dropping some. This sample yields around 280,000 clones, of which 75% to 90% are seen a single time; about 1.7% belongs to the top ten. CDR1 and CDR2 (germline): SGHRS, YFSETQ. The CDR3 is 16 residues long. With 0 bases clipped from V and 6 bases from J, the junction kept 7 bases outside the gene matches. This record comes from a study of blood T cell repertoires in COVID-19. The sample was PBMCs or T cells enriched from blood (not recorded which). This clonotype originated in a woman aged 40-49 years who had recovered from COVID-19. The rearrangement joins TRBV5-1 to TRBJ1-2, with 11 nucleotides matching TRBD1. In DNA, the CDR3 is TGCGCCAGCAGCTTGGGAGAGGGGACAGGGGGAGATGGCTACACCTTC. Amino acid sequence: CASSLGEGTGGDGYTF. Together with reference TRBV5-1 and TRBJ1-2, the CDR3 gives the full variable domain: KAGVTQTPRYLIKTRGQQVTLSCSPISGHRSVSWYQQTPGQGLQFLFEYFSETQRNKGNFPGRFSGRQFSNSRSEMNVSTLELGDSALYLCASSLGEGTGGDGYTFGSGTRLTVV.